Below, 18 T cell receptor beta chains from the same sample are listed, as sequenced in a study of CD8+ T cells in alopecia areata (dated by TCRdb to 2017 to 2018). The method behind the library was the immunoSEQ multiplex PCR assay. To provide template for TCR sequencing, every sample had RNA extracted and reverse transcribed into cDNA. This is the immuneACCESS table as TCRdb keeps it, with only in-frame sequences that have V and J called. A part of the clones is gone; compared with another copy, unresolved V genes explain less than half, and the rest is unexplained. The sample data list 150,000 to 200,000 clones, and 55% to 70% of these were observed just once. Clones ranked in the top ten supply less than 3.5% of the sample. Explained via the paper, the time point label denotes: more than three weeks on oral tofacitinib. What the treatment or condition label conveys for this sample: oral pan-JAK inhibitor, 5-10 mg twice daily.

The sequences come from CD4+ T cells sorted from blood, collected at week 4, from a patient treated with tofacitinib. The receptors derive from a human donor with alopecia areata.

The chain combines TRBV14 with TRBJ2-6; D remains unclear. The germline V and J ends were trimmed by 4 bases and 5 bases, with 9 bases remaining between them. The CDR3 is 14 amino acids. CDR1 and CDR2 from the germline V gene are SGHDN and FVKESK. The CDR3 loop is CASSPHPWANVLTF. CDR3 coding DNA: TGTGCCAGCAGCCCTCACCCCTGGGCCAACGTCCTGACTTTC. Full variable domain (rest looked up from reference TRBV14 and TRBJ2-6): EAGVTQFPSHSVIEKGQTVTLRCDPISGHDNLYWYRRVMGKEIKFLLHFVKESKQDESGMPNNRFLAERTGGTYSTLKVQPAELEDSGVYFCASSPHPWANVLTFGAGSRLTVL.

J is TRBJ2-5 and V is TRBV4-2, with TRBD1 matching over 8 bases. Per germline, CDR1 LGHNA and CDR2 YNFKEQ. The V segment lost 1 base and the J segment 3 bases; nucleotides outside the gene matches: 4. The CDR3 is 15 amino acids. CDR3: CASSQVQQGEETQYF. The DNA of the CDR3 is TGTGCCAGCAGCCAAGTACAACAGGGGGAAGAGACCCAGTACTTC.

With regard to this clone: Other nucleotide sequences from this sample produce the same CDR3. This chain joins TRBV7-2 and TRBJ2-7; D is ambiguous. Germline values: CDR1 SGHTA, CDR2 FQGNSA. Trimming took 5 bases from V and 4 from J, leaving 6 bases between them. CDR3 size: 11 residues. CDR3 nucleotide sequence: TGTGCCAGCAGCGACCGTTACGAGCAGTACTTC. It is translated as CASSDRYEQYF.

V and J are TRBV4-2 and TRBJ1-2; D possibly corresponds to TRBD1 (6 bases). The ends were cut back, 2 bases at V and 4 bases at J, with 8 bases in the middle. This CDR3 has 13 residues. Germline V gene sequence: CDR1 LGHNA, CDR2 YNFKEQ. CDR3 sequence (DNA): TGTGCCAGCAGCCAAACAGGGACCTATGGCTACACCTTC. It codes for CASSQTGTYGYTF.

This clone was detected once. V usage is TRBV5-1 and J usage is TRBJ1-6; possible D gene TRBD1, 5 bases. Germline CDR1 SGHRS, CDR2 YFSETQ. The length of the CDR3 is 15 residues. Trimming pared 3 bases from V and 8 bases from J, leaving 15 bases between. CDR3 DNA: TGCGCCAGCAGCTGGAAGGGACCCCCCGATTCACCCCTCCACTTT. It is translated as CASSWKGPPDSPLHF.

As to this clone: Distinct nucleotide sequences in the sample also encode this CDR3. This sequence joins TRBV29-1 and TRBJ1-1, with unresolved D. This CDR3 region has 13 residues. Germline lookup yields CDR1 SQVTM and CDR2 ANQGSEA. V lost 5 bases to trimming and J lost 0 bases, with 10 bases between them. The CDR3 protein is CSVRQVMNTEAFF. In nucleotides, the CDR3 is TGCAGCGTTAGGCAGGTCATGAACACTGAAGCTTTCTTT.

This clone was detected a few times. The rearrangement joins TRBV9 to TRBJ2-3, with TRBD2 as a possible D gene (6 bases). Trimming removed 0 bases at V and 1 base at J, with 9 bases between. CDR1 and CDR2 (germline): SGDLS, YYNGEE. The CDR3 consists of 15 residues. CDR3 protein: CASSVDAGRTDTQYF. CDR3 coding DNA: TGTGCCAGCAGCGTAGATGCGGGGCGCACAGATACGCAGTATTTT. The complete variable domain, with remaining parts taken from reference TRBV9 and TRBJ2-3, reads DSGVTQTPKHLITATGQRVTLRCSPRSGDLSVYWYQQSLDQGLQFLIQYYNGEERAKGNILERFSAQQFPDLHSELNLSSLELGDSALYFCASSVDAGRTDTQYFGPGTRLTVL.

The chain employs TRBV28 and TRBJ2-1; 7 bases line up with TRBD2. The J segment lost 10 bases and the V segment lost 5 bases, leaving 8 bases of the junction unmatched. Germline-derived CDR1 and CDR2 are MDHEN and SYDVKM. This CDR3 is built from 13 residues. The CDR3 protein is CASSHPTSAEQFF. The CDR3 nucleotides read TGTGCCAGCAGTCATCCCACTAGCGCCGAGCAGTTCTTC.

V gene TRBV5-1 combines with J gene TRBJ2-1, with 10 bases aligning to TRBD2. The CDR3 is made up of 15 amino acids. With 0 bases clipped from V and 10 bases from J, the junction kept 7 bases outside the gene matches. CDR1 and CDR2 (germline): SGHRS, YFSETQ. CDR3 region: CASSLEGASGGEQFF. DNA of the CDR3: TGCGCCAGCAGCTTGGAGGGCGCTAGCGGGGGAGAGCAGTTCTTC.

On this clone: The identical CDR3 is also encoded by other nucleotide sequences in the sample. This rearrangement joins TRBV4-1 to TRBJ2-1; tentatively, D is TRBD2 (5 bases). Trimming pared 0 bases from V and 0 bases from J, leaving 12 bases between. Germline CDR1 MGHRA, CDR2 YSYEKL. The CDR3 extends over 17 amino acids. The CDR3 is CASSQDPPGSSYNEQFF. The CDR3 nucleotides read TGCGCCAGCAGCCAAGATCCCCCGGGAAGCTCCTACAATGAGCAGTTCTTC.

The CDR3 loop is CASSLNRGRVAKNIQYF. CDR3 DNA: TGTGCCAGCAGTTTAAACCGGGGTAGGGTGGCCAAAAACATTCAGTACTTC. The chain employs TRBV28 and TRBJ2-4; tentative D call: TRBD2 (5 bases). The CDR3 is made up of 17 amino acids. V was pared by 2 bases and J by 1 base, with 15 bases between. Per germline, CDR1 MDHEN and CDR2 SYDVKM.

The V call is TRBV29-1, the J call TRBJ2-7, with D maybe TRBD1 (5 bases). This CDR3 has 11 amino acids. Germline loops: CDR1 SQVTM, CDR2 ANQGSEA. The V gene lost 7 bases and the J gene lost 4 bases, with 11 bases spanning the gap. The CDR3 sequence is CSATVNYEQYF. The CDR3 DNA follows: TGCAGCGCGACAGTCAATTACGAGCAGTACTTC.

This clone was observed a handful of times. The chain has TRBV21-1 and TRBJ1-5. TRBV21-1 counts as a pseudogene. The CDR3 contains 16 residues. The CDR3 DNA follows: TGTGCCAGCACCAAGGGAGGGGGCGAACTCAATCAGCCCCAGCATTTT. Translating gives CASTKGGGELNQPQHF.

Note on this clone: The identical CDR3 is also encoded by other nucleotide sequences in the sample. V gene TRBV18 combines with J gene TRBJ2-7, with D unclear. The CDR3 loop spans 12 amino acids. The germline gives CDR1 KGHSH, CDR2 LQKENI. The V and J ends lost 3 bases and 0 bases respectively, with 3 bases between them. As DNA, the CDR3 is TGTGCCAGCTCACCGAGCTCCTACGAGCAGTACTTC. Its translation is CASSPSSYEQYF.

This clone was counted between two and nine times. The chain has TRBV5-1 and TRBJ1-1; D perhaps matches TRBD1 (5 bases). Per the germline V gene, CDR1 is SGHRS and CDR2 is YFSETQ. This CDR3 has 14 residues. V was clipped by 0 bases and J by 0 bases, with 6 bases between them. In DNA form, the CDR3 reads TGCGCCAGCAGCTTGGACAGGATGAACACTGAAGCTTTCTTT. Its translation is CASSLDRMNTEAFF.

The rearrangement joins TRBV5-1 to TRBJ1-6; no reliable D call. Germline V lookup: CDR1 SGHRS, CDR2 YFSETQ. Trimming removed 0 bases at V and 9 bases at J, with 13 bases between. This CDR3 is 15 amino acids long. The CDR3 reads CASSLGGPVGSPLHF. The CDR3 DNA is TGCGCCAGCAGCTTGGGCGGACCTGTCGGTTCACCCCTCCACTTT.

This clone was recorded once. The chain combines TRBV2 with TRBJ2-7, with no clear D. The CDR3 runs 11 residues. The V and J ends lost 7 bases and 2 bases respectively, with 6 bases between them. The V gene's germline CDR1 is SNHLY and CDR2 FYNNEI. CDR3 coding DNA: TGTGCCAGCACCTATACCTACGAGCAGTACTTC. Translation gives CASTYTYEQYF.

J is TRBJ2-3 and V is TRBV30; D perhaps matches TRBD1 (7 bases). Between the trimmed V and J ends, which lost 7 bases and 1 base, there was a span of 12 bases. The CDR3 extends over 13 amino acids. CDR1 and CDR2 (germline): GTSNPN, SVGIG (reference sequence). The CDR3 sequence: CASRGARTDTQYF. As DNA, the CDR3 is TGTGCCTCCAGGGGGGCCCGCACAGATACGCAGTATTTT.